This T cell receptor (beta chain) was sequenced in a study of identical twins. In this sample, this clonotype turned up many times. Its antigen is as yet unknown. General study results and limits: Beta out-of-frame sequences showed weaker excess twin sharing. The study drew conclusions from cross-sectional statistical analysis, not from following the same donors. For monozygotic twins, models underestimated out-of-frame TCR alpha sharing.

The CDR3 is 13 residues long. The junction had 1 base not matched to a gene; V was cut back by 5 bases and J by 3 bases. Template switching created a universal primer site, and the cDNA included unique molecular identifiers. TCRdb passed the 5' RACE reads through MiXCR, listing each CDR3 protein once. The sample shows hundreds of thousands of distinct CDR3 sequences, roughly 8% of them seen only once. The same data also went into a second study, on yellow fever vaccine responses in identical twins.

The chain is built from TRBV12-3 or TRBV12-4 and TRBJ1-5; 7 positions agree with TRBD1. The origin of this receptor is a young woman in good health. The specimen sequenced was PBMCs. CDR3 in DNA: TGTGCCAGCAGTCAGGGGGTCAATCAGCCCCAGCATTTT. Translation: CASSQGVNQPQHF.